The 28 T cell receptor beta chains below come from one sample, sequenced in a study of T cell responses to AZD1222 COVID-19 vaccine. Profiled with immunoSEQ multiplex PCR; TCRdb holds only in-frame clones, not every one. The sample yields about 170,000 clones, 85% to 90% seen once. This material consisted of peripheral blood, taken on day 0 of AZD1222 vaccination. Every receptor here comes from an adult in good health.

In nucleotides, the CDR3 is TGTGCCAGTAGTATAGATCGTTTCGGGTACTATGGCTACACCTTC. Its protein is CASSIDRFGYYGYTF. The chain couples TRBV19 to TRBJ1-2; D unclear. Germline-derived CDR1 and CDR2 are LNHDA and SQIVND (reference sequence). The CDR3 has 15 residues. The ends were cut back, 0 bases at V and 3 bases at J, with 11 bases in the middle.

This chain connects TRBV14 to TRBJ2-5; D is uncertain. This CDR3 is 13 amino acids long. V was clipped by 1 base and J by 5 bases, with 8 bases between them. The germline gives CDR1 SGHDN, CDR2 FVKESK. The CDR3 loop reads CASSQGGYETQYF. The CDR3 bases are TGTGCCAGCAGCCAAGGCGGTTACGAGACCCAGTACTTC.

The genes are TRBV3-1 (or the pseudogene TRBV3-2) and TRBJ2-1; D may be TRBD1 or TRBD2 (5 bases each). Germline loops: CDR1 LGHDT, CDR2 YNNKEL (reference sequence). CDR3 length: 13 residues. Trimming cost V 3 bases and J 9 bases, with 12 bases left between them. DNA for the CDR3: TGTGCCAGCAGCCAGCCGGGACGGTCTGAGCAGTTCTTC. It is translated as CASSQPGRSEQFF.

The rearrangement joins TRBV5-1 to TRBJ1-5; weak D call: TRBD1 (6 bases). Trimming removed 0 bases at V and 6 bases at J, with 10 bases between. The CDR3 length is 14 residues. From germline, CDR1 is SGHRS and CDR2 YFSETQ. CDR3 residues: CASSLEQGSQPQHF. CDR3 coding DNA: TGCGCCAGCAGCTTGGAACAGGGTAGTCAGCCCCAGCATTTT.

This chain joins TRBV4-3 and TRBJ1-5, with 7 bases that match TRBD1. In germline, CDR1 is LGHNA, CDR2 YSLEER. The CDR3 contains 15 residues. Trimming cost V 0 bases and J 11 bases; bases outside gene matches: 10. CDR3 protein: CASSQDRGDRLAQHF. DNA for the CDR3: TGCGCCAGCAGCCAAGACAGGGGGGATCGGTTAGCCCAGCATTTT.

The rearrangement links TRBV5-1 to TRBJ2-3, with D tentatively TRBD1 or TRBD2 (5 bases each). The CDR3 is 13 amino acids. Trimming removed 7 bases at V and 6 bases at J, with 15 bases between. CDR1 and CDR2 from the germline V gene are SGHRS and YFSETQ. CDR3: CASRDASFDTQYF. Written as DNA, the CDR3 is TGCGCCAGCCGGGACGCCTCGTTTGATACGCAGTATTTT.

This clone is large (0.1 to 1%) within its sample. This sequence joins TRBV10-1 and TRBJ2-7; D unclear. The V end lost 7 bases, the J end lost 0 bases, and 10 bases lay between the germline ends. Germline CDR1 reads WNHNN; CDR2 reads SYGVQD (reference sequence). The CDR3 has 13 residues. Here the CDR3 DNA reads TGCGCCAGCAACCTACCCCCCTCCTACGAGCAGTACTTC. It translates to CASNLPPSYEQYF.

The chain uses TRBV7-9 and TRBJ2-1; unclear D gene. Trimming left V 5 bases short and J 6 bases short, with 17 bases between. From germline, CDR1 is SEHNR and CDR2 FQNEAQ (reference sequence). There are 15 residues in the CDR3. Here the CDR3 DNA reads TGTGCCAGCAGCCCCCCCTTCAGGTGGGGCAATGAGCAGTTCTTC. It codes for CASSPPFRWGNEQFF. Combining the CDR3 with reference TRBV7-9 and TRBJ2-1 gives the whole variable domain DTGVSQNPRHKITKRGQNVTFRCDPISEHNRLYWYRQTLGQGPEFLTYFQNEAQLEKSRLLSDRFSAERPKGSFSTLEIQRTEQGDSAMYLCASSPPFRWGNEQFFGPGTRLTVL.

The V and J genes are TRBV30 and TRBJ2-3; perhaps D is TRBD1 or TRBD2 (6 bases each). The length of the CDR3 is 14 residues. Germline lookup yields CDR1 GTSNPN and CDR2 SVGIG (reference sequence). V was clipped by 3 bases and J by 6 bases, with 16 bases between them. The chain's CDR3 is CAWSRGLGGDTQYF. Written as DNA, the CDR3 is TGTGCCTGGAGCCGGGGTCTAGGGGGGGATACGCAGTATTTT.

The chain has TRBV4-2 and TRBJ2-3, with D unresolved. Between the trimmed V and J ends, which lost 0 bases and 4 bases, there was a span of 8 bases. Germline V lookup: CDR1 LGHNA, CDR2 YNFKEQ. This CDR3 is 14 amino acids long. CDR3 DNA sequence: TGTGCCAGCAGCCAAGATCCCGGTTCAGATACGCAGTATTTT. Translating gives CASSQDPGSDTQYF.

CDR3 DNA: TGTGCCAGCAGACCGGGACAGGGGAATGAAAAACTGTTTTTT. Translating gives CASRPGQGNEKLFF. J is TRBJ1-4 and V is TRBV6-5; TRBD1 aligns across 10 bases. The CDR3 runs to 14 residues. From germline, CDR1 is MNHEY and CDR2 SVGAGI. Germline trimming cut 6 bases from V and 5 bases from J; bases unmatched to any gene: 3.

The genes are TRBV19 and TRBJ2-7; D is perhaps TRBD1 or TRBD2 (5 bases each). CDR3 length: 13 residues. V lost 6 bases and J lost 3, with 12 bases in between. Germline CDR1 is LNHDA and CDR2 is SQIVND (reference sequence). The CDR3 region has the DNA TGTGCCAGTAGCTTGGGACCGAGCTACGAGCAGTACGTC. As protein: CASSLGPSYEQYV.

The chain couples TRBV11-2 to TRBJ1-1, with D possibly matching TRBD1 (6 bases). Per the germline V gene, CDR1 is SGHAT and CDR2 is FQNNGV. Trimming removed 4 bases from V and 0 bases from J, with 15 bases in between. This CDR3 is built from 16 residues. This CDR3 is CASSSPPDRLNTEAFF. The CDR3 bases are TGTGCCAGCAGCTCCCCCCCAGACAGGTTGAACACTGAAGCTTTCTTT.

The V and J genes are TRBV6-5 and TRBJ2-2; D remains ambiguous. CDR3 length: 12 residues. CDR1 and CDR2 from the germline V gene are MNHEY and SVGAGI. V lost 1 base to trimming and J lost 6 bases, with 3 bases between them. CDR3 region: CASSYLAGELFF. The CDR3 nucleotides read TGTGCCAGCAGTTACTTGGCCGGGGAGCTGTTTTTT.

The gene calls are TRBV19 and TRBJ1-5, with D possibly being TRBD1 (5 bases). The CDR3 has 14 residues. In germline, CDR1 is LNHDA, CDR2 SQIVND (reference sequence). Trimming pared 3 bases from V and 4 bases from J, leaving 10 bases between. CDR3: CASSMLQGNQPQHF. The CDR3 nucleotides read TGTGCCAGTAGTATGTTGCAGGGAAATCAGCCCCAGCATTTT.

The V gene is TRBV3-1 (or the pseudogene TRBV3-2), the J gene TRBJ1-5, with 10 bases fitting TRBD1. The germline CDR1 and CDR2 sequences are LGHDT and YNNKEL (reference sequence). CDR3 length equals 16 residues. V lost 0 bases to trimming and J lost 4 bases; unmatched junction nucleotides: 3. CDR3 nucleotides: TGTGCCAGCAGCCAAGAGGGACAGGGGATAAATCAGCCCCAGCATTTT. It codes for CASSQEGQGINQPQHF.

The gene calls are TRBV6-1 and TRBJ2-5; D call uncertain. Germline CDR1 reads MNHNS; CDR2 reads SASEGT. CDR3 length equals 14 residues. V was clipped by 3 bases and J by 5 bases, with 13 bases between them. The chain's CDR3 is CASSENPKGETQYF. The DNA for the CDR3 is TGTGCCAGCAGTGAGAACCCTAAGGGCGAGACCCAGTACTTC.

The chain uses TRBV6-6 and TRBJ2-6; 9 bases are a match to TRBD1. Germline V gene sequence: CDR1 MNHNY, CDR2 SVGAGI (reference sequence). The CDR3 contains 17 residues. The junction had 7 bases not matched to a gene; V was cut back by 6 bases and J by 1 base. This CDR3 reads CASSRRDRASGANVLTF. The CDR3, as DNA: TGTGCCAGCAGCCGACGGGACAGGGCATCTGGGGCCAACGTCCTGACTTTC.

The CDR3 DNA reads TGTGCCAGCAGCCCGCGGGGGACCACAGATACGCAGTATTTT. The encoded protein is CASSPRGTTDTQYF. The genes are TRBV11-3 and TRBJ2-3; 7 nucleotides match TRBD2. This CDR3 comprises 14 residues. Germline CDR1 and CDR2: SGHNT and YENEEA. V shed 5 bases, J shed 2 bases, and the junction held 4 bases outside the gene matches.

The chain employs TRBV6-4 and TRBJ1-2, with D perhaps matching TRBD1 (5 bases). Trimming took 9 bases from V and 4 from J, leaving 21 bases between them. Germline CDR1 MRHNA, CDR2 SNTAGT. This CDR3 has 15 residues. The CDR3, as DNA: TGTGCCAGGACACAGGAGACAACTACAGCCTATGGCTACACCTTC. It is translated as CARTQETTTAYGYTF.

This rearrangement joins TRBV6-5 to TRBJ2-2, with unresolved D. Trimming took off 6 bases at V and 1 base at J, with 6 bases between the two ends. Germline lookup yields CDR1 MNHEY and CDR2 SVGAGI. This CDR3 is 13 amino acids long. CDR3 loop: CASRTVNTGELFF. CDR3 coding DNA: TGTGCCAGCAGGACGGTGAACACCGGGGAGCTGTTTTTT.

The chain employs TRBV7-3 and TRBJ2-1; 11 bases map to TRBD2. The CDR3 is 15 residues long. In germline, CDR1 is SGHTA, CDR2 FQGTGA. With 0 bases clipped from V and 6 bases from J, the junction kept 1 base outside the gene matches. The CDR3 region has the DNA TGTGCCAGCAGCTTAACTAGCGGGGGGGCCAATGAGCAGTTCTTC. This codes for CASSLTSGGANEQFF. The full variable domain, rest sourced from reference TRBV7-3 and TRBJ2-1, is GAGVSQTPSNKVTEKGKYVELRCDPISGHTALYWYRQSLGQGPEFLIYFQGTGAADDSGLPNDRFFAVRPEGSVSTLKIQRTERGDSAVYLCASSLTSGGANEQFFGPGTRLTVL.

A single count supports this clone. This rearrangement joins TRBV4-2 to TRBJ1-4; D unresolved. The DNA matches TRBJ2-2 better at its end, which makes the J call doubtful. The CDR3 is 12 amino acids. Germline CDR1 is LGHNA and CDR2 is YNFKEQ. This chain's CDR3 is CASSSWTGELFF. The CDR3 DNA sequence: TGTGCCAGCAGCTCATGGACGGGGGAGCTGTTTTTT.

This rearrangement joins TRBV13 to TRBJ1-6, with 10 bases matching TRBD1. The V gene end was trimmed by 4 bases and the J gene end by 8 bases; junction bases not matched to a gene: 8. CDR1 and CDR2 (germline): PRHDT, FYEKMQ (reference sequence). This CDR3 contains 16 residues. CDR3 sequence: CASSSRQGAGDSPLHF. In nucleotides, the CDR3 is TGTGCCAGCAGCTCTAGACAGGGGGCAGGTGATTCACCCCTCCACTTT.

The V and J genes are TRBV28 and TRBJ1-2, with 9 bases fitting TRBD1. Trimming at V came to 2 bases and at J to 3 bases, leaving 10 bases not matched to a gene. This CDR3 spans 17 amino acids. The germline V gene encodes CDR1 MDHEN and CDR2 SYDVKM. CDR3 amino acids: CASSLRGGQGYYYGYTF. The CDR3 region has the DNA TGTGCCAGCAGTTTAAGAGGGGGACAGGGCTACTACTATGGCTACACCTTC.

V and J are TRBV5-1 and TRBJ2-7; TRBD1 agrees at 7 bases. The germline gives CDR1 SGHRS, CDR2 YFSETQ. After removal of 1 base from V and 3 bases from J, the junction contained 1 base not matched to a gene. The CDR3 spans 13 residues. CDR3 amino acids: CASSLTGVYEQYF. The DNA of the CDR3 is TGCGCCAGCAGCTTGACAGGGGTCTACGAGCAGTACTTC.

The table lists this clone with a few counts. The chain recombines TRBV27 with TRBJ1-4, with 8 nucleotides matching TRBD1. Trimming took 4 bases from V and 6 from J; bases not matched to a gene: 7. CDR1 and CDR2 from the germline V gene are MNHEY and SMNVEV (reference sequence). The CDR3 covers 15 residues. CDR3 sequence: CASSSQGANYEKLFF. CDR3 DNA sequence: TGTGCCAGCAGTTCCCAGGGGGCCAACTATGAAAAACTGTTTTTT.

The J gene is TRBJ2-3, the V gene TRBV7-2, with D possibly matching TRBD1 (5 bases). V shed 3 bases and J shed 1 base, with 8 bases lying between them. Per the germline V gene, CDR1 is SGHTA and CDR2 is FQGNSA. The length of the CDR3 is 14 residues. This CDR3 reads CASSFGQGTDTQYF. The CDR3 bases are TGTGCCAGCAGCTTCGGACAAGGCACAGATACGCAGTATTTT.